This T cell receptor beta chain was retrieved from a study of cytomegalovirus exposure and HLA in healthy donors. Study-wide findings and caveats: Most TCR beta V segments were productive about 90% or about 30% of the time in an earlier analysis.

The CDR3 loop spans 16 amino acids. V was trimmed by 0 bases and J by 5 bases, leaving 13 bases between them. Per the germline V gene, CDR1 is MNHEY and CDR2 is SVGAGI. Primers for the PCR totalled 60 Vbeta and 13 Jbeta. Profiling relied on immunoSEQ multiplex PCR, and the TCRdb table lists in-frame clones only, not all of them. The sample contains 75,000 to 100,000 clones, around four fifths of which appear only once. A note on this clone: Its antigen is unidentified.

Sample: PBMCs. The source of this sequence is a man younger than 40 in good health and CMV-seronegative. The chain joins TRBV6-5 to TRBJ1-4, with a possible D match to TRBD1 (5 bases). The CDR3 is CASSYSGGERNEKLFF. Here the CDR3 DNA reads TGTGCCAGCAGTTACTCGGGGGGGGAACGGAATGAAAAACTGTTTTTT.